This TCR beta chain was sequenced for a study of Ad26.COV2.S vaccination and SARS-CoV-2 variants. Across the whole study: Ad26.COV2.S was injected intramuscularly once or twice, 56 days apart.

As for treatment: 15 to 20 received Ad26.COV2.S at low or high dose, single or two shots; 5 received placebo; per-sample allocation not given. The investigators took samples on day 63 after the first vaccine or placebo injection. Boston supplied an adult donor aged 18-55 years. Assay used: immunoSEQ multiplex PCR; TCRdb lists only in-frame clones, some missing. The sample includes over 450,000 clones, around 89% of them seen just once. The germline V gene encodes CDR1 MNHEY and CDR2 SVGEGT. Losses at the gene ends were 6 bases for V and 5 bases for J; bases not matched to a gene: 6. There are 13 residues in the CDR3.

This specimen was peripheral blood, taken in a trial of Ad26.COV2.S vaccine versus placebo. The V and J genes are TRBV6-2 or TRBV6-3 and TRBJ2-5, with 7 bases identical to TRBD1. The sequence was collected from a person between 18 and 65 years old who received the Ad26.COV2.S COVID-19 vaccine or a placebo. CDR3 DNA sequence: TGTGCCAGCAGCCCGACAGGGACCGAGACCCAGTACTTC. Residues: CASSPTGTETQYF.